This note documents a single T cell receptor beta chain sequence. Antigen: not known. This entry comes from a study of shared clonotypes between healthy human individuals. Study results and caveats: Depth of sequencing was expected to influence donor clonotype sharing.

The ends were cut back, 0 bases at V and 2 bases at J, with 5 bases in the middle. The germline CDR1 and CDR2 sequences are SGHNT and YYREEE (reference sequence). The CDR3 contains 13 residues. Genomic DNA of each subset was evenly split across several immunoSEQ plates. Measured with immunoSEQ multiplex PCR; TCRdb has only the in-frame clones, and not every one. The table lists 850,000 to 1,200,000 clones, roughly 70% of them singletons. The sequencing input was memory CD4+ T cells sorted from blood. The subset is: CD45RA-negative fraction. This receptor was identified in a man in his late teens or twenties in good health. The V and J genes are TRBV5-4 and TRBJ2-5; D unresolved. The DNA for the CDR3 is TGTGCCAGCAGCTTGGAACAGCAAGAGACCCAGTACTTC. Translation gives CASSLEQQETQYF.